What follows are 7 T cell receptor beta chains derived from one specimen sequenced in a study of shared clonotypes between healthy human individuals. Sequencing was performed with immunoSEQ multiplex PCR; in TCRdb, only in-frame clones are kept and a portion is missing. In the table there are approximately 2.1 million clones, just over 90% of which are singletons. The sequencing sample was made of naive CD4+ T cells from PBMCs. Subset given: CD45RA+ positively selected. Receptors were obtained from a man between 18 and 35 years old in good health. Some clones in this sample may be carry-over from other donors' samples.

V is TRBV5-6 and J is TRBJ2-1; 9 bases line up with TRBD2. Germline V gene sequence: CDR1 SGHDT, CDR2 YYEEEE. J lost 6 bases, V lost 4 bases, and 8 bases had no gene match. The length of the CDR3 is 15 residues. CDR3 bases: TGTGCCAGCAGCCCGGGGACTAGCTGGGGCAATGAGCAGTTCTTC. It translates to CASSPGTSWGNEQFF.

About this clone itself: Other DNA variants within this sample encode the same CDR3. The gene calls are TRBV9 and TRBJ2-5; D may match TRBD1 or TRBD2 (5 bases each). This CDR3 spans 14 amino acids. Germline V gives CDR1 SGDLS, CDR2 YYNGEE. V was shortened by 0 bases and J by 5 bases, with 11 bases between the two germline ends. CDR3 nucleotides: TGTGCCAGCAGCGTAGGGCAGGGCGGGGAGACCCAGTACTTC. Translation: CASSVGQGGETQYF.

The rearrangement links TRBV28 to TRBJ1-5; no clear D. This CDR3 contains 15 residues. The germline V gene has CDR1 MDHEN and CDR2 SYDVKM. Trimming took off 4 bases at V and 0 bases at J, with 10 bases between the two ends. In nucleotides, the CDR3 is TGTGCCAGCAGTTCCCCTCGAGGTAGCAATCAGCCCCAGCATTTT. The encoded protein is CASSSPRGSNQPQHF.

The chain links TRBV20-1 to TRBJ1-2, with no clear D. V lost 5 bases to trimming and J lost 8 bases, with 6 bases between them. Looked up from germline, CDR1 is DFQATT and CDR2 is SNEGSKA (reference sequence). The CDR3 runs to 9 residues. The CDR3 loop reads CSALLGYTF. In DNA form, the CDR3 reads TGCAGTGCTCTTCTCGGCTACACCTTC.

The chain has TRBV11-1 and TRBJ2-1, with D possibly matching TRBD1 (6 bases). This CDR3 comprises 15 residues. Germline V gene lookup returns CDR1 SGHAT and CDR2 FQDESV (reference sequence). Trimming took 5 bases from V and 8 from J, leaving 19 bases between them. The CDR3, as DNA: TGTGCCAGCAGCCCATGGGGCAGGGGTAGAGATGAGCAGTTCTTC. Translated, it gives CASSPWGRGRDEQFF.

The rearrangement uses TRBV27 and TRBJ2-7, with D uncertain. Germline lookup yields CDR1 MNHEY and CDR2 SMNVEV (reference sequence). The CDR3 runs 13 residues. Between the trimmed V and J ends, which lost 8 bases and 0 bases, there was a span of 11 bases. The chain's CDR3 is CASPFRSSYEQYF. The CDR3 nucleotides are TGTGCCAGCCCGTTCCGCAGCTCCTACGAGCAGTACTTC.

To note about this clone: This sample also contains other DNA sequences that code for the same CDR3. The genes are TRBV7-9 and TRBJ2-7; D is ambiguous. Deletions cut 5 bases from V and 4 bases from J, with 6 bases between. The CDR3 spans 11 residues. In germline, CDR1 is SEHNR, CDR2 FQNEAQ (reference sequence). The CDR3 loop is CASSEGYEQYF. As DNA, the CDR3 is TGTGCCAGCAGCGAAGGGTACGAGCAGTACTTC.